This T cell receptor (beta chain) was identified in a study of shared clonotypes between healthy human individuals. Sorted-subset replicate PCRs used roughly 210 ng of genomic DNA. This amount corresponded to 30,000 to 35,000 T cell genomes. Original processing methods: Junction-only immunoSEQ sequences carried no quality scores, so filtering differed. Only in-frame clones appear in the TCRdb table, and some are missing; sequencing was by immunoSEQ multiplex PCR. For V, J and clone size, that table is used; D and trimming come from the DNA. Among 2,500,000 or so clones listed, approximately 92% were seen once. The CDR3 length is 15 residues. Germline values: CDR1 SGHDN, CDR2 FVKESK. V dropped 3 bases and J dropped 7 bases, with 15 bases sitting between them. Every donor was a Caucasian adult from Nashville, Tennessee. Both subsets, CD45RA+ naive and CD45RA-negative memory, were split from the CD4+ cells.

The V gene is TRBV14, the J gene TRBJ2-2; unclear D gene. This TCR came from a man between 18 and 29 years old in good health. What was sequenced was naive CD4+ T cells sorted from blood. Subset denoted: CD45RA+ positively selected. The CDR3 bases are TGTGCCAGCAGCCAGGAAAGACCAGGCCACGGGGAGCTGTTTTTT. It is translated as CASSQERPGHGELFF.